This is a list of T cell receptor beta chains from one sample in a study of blood T cell repertoires in COVID-19. The repertoire was sequenced with immunoSEQ multiplex PCR; TCRdb's copy has only in-frame clones and lacks some. In the table there are about 160,000 clones, about 77% of which are singletons. What was sequenced was peripheral blood. These receptors were obtained from a woman aged 80 or over with acute or convalescent COVID-19. CDR3s include the opening cysteine and the closing phenylalanine or tryptophan. Fields, in order: D gene, V gene, clone size, J gene, CDR3 DNA, CDR3 protein. A D gene is named only where the DNA matches it firmly. The size field is filled for only some rows; it gives once, few, many or a size class.

d_call: TRBD1; v_call: TRBV7-3; clone_size: .; j_call: TRBJ1-5; cdr3_nt: TGTGCCAGCAGCCCAGGGACAGGGAATCAGCCCCAGCATTTT; cdr3_aa: CASSPGTGNQPQHF
d_call: TRBD1; v_call: TRBV6-6; clone_size: .; j_call: TRBJ2-5; cdr3_nt: TGTGCCAGTCTTCAAGGACAGGTCCAAGAGACCCAGTACTTC; cdr3_aa: CASLQGQVQETQYF
d_call: .; v_call: TRBV2; clone_size: .; j_call: TRBJ1-2; cdr3_nt: TGTGCCAGCAGTGAAAATCAGGGATCCTATGGCTACACCTTC; cdr3_aa: CASSENQGSYGYTF
d_call: .; v_call: TRBV18; clone_size: .; j_call: TRBJ2-3; cdr3_nt: TGTGCCAGCTCACCACCGAGGACAGATACGCAGTATTTT; cdr3_aa: CASSPPRTDTQYF
d_call: TRBD1; v_call: TRBV18; clone_size: .; j_call: TRBJ2-7; cdr3_nt: TGTGCCAGCTCACCACCGACAGGGACAGGAGGGCAGTACTTC; cdr3_aa: CASSPPTGTGGQYF
d_call: .; v_call: TRBV7-8; clone_size: .; j_call: TRBJ1-4; cdr3_nt: TGTGCCAGCAGCCGAGCGCGGGGGATGGATGAAAAACTGTTTTTT; cdr3_aa: CASSRARGMDEKLFF
d_call: TRBD1; v_call: TRBV19; clone_size: .; j_call: TRBJ1-2; cdr3_nt: TGTGCCAGTAGTATACACCCCCGGACAGGGTCTTGGGCCTATGGCTACACCTTC; cdr3_aa: CASSIHPRTGSWAYGYTF
d_call: .; v_call: TRBV7-6; clone_size: once; j_call: TRBJ2-2; cdr3_nt: TGTGCCAGCAGCCCTCAGGGACCTGCGGGGTCCGGGGAGCTGTTTTTT; cdr3_aa: CASSPQGPAGSGELFF
d_call: TRBD1; v_call: TRBV20-1; clone_size: few; j_call: TRBJ2-3; cdr3_nt: TGCAGTGCTAGCAGGGGGGATACGCAGTATTTT; cdr3_aa: CSASRGDTQYF
d_call: .; v_call: TRBV7-8; clone_size: .; j_call: TRBJ2-3; cdr3_nt: TGTGCCAGCAGCTTAGAGTCGCGGGGATACACAGATACGCAGTATTTT; cdr3_aa: CASSLESRGYTDTQYF
d_call: .; v_call: TRBV19; clone_size: .; j_call: TRBJ1-6; cdr3_nt: TGTGCCAGTAAGTGGGCTGAAGCCTATAATTCACCCCTCCACTTT; cdr3_aa: CASKWAEAYNSPLHF
d_call: TRBD2; v_call: TRBV7-2; clone_size: .; j_call: TRBJ2-2; cdr3_nt: TGTGCCAGCAGCTTAGAGCTTGCGGCTAGCGGGGGGCGGACCGGGGAGCTGTTTTTT; cdr3_aa: CASSLELAASGGRTGELFF
d_call: .; v_call: TRBV12-3/TRBV12-4; clone_size: .; j_call: TRBJ1-1; cdr3_nt: TGTGCCAGCAGTTTTGCGGTGAGCACTAAAGCTTTCTTT; cdr3_aa: CASSFAVSTKAFF
d_call: .; v_call: TRBV18; clone_size: .; j_call: TRBJ1-1; cdr3_nt: TGTGCCAGCTCACCCAGTGGAATGGAGGGGACTGAAGCTTTCTTT; cdr3_aa: CASSPSGMEGTEAFF
d_call: .; v_call: TRBV18; clone_size: .; j_call: TRBJ1-3; cdr3_nt: TGTGCCAGCTCCCAGGACAACTCTGGAAACACCATATATTTT; cdr3_aa: CASSQDNSGNTIYF
d_call: TRBD1; v_call: TRBV27; clone_size: .; j_call: TRBJ2-3; cdr3_nt: TGTGCCAGCAGTTTTCGGTCCCGAGACAGGGGCACAGATACGCAGTATTTT; cdr3_aa: CASSFRSRDRGTDTQYF
d_call: TRBD1; v_call: TRBV29-1; clone_size: .; j_call: TRBJ2-3; cdr3_nt: TGCAGCGCCCGCCGCGGACAGGCCACAGATACGCAGTATTTT; cdr3_aa: CSARRGQATDTQYF
d_call: .; v_call: TRBV6-5; clone_size: few; j_call: TRBJ1-5; cdr3_nt: TGTGCCAGCAGGACTGCCCGGGGGATTAGTCAGCCCCAGCATTTT; cdr3_aa: CASRTARGISQPQHF
d_call: TRBD1; v_call: TRBV3-1/TRBV3-2; clone_size: .; j_call: TRBJ2-1; cdr3_nt: TGTGCCAGCAGCCTGGGACAGGCACAGTTCTTC; cdr3_aa: CASSLGQAQFF
d_call: .; v_call: TRBV7-2; clone_size: few; j_call: TRBJ1-6; cdr3_nt: TGTGCCAGCAGCTTAGTCGGTCTTACCCTCCACTTT; cdr3_aa: CASSLVGLTLHF
d_call: .; v_call: TRBV30; clone_size: few; j_call: TRBJ2-7; cdr3_nt: TGTGCCTGGAGTTTGTCGGGCGAGCAGTACTTC; cdr3_aa: CAWSLSGEQYF
d_call: .; v_call: TRBV5-4; clone_size: few; j_call: TRBJ2-2; cdr3_nt: TGTGCCAGCAGCCAGTACCGGGAGCCGGGGACCGGGGAGCTGTTTTTT; cdr3_aa: CASSQYREPGTGELFF
d_call: .; v_call: TRBV7-8; clone_size: once; j_call: TRBJ1-2; cdr3_nt: TGTGCCAGCAGCGGCCGGGACACCGTTACTATTGGCTACACCTTC; cdr3_aa: CASSGRDTVTIGYTF
d_call: TRBD2; v_call: TRBV5-6; clone_size: .; j_call: TRBJ2-3; cdr3_nt: TGTGCCAGCAGGGGAAGAGGACTAGCGGGGAGCGCTCGATCTACGCAGTATTTT; cdr3_aa: CASRGRGLAGSARSTQYF
d_call: .; v_call: TRBV6-4; clone_size: .; j_call: TRBJ1-2; cdr3_nt: TGTGCCATTTTCCGGGGTATACGGATCTATTTTTGGTATGGCTACACCTTC; cdr3_aa: CAIFRGIRIYFWYGYTF
d_call: .; v_call: TRBV7-9; clone_size: .; j_call: TRBJ1-6; cdr3_nt: TGTGCCAGCAGGTCGACAGGAAACTATAATTCACCCCTCCACTTT; cdr3_aa: CASRSTGNYNSPLHF
d_call: TRBD2; v_call: TRBV5-1; clone_size: .; j_call: TRBJ2-3; cdr3_nt: TGCGCCAGCAGCGGGGCCGGGACTAGCGGCACAGATACGCAGTATTTT; cdr3_aa: CASSGAGTSGTDTQYF
d_call: TRBD2; v_call: TRBV2; clone_size: .; j_call: TRBJ2-7; cdr3_nt: TGTGCCAGCAGAGCCGGACTAGCCACCTACGAGCAGTACTTC; cdr3_aa: CASRAGLATYEQYF
d_call: TRBD2; v_call: TRBV5-1; clone_size: .; j_call: TRBJ2-1; cdr3_nt: TGCGCCAGCAGCTCCCTCGGGGGGTCATACAATGAGCAGTTCTTC; cdr3_aa: CASSSLGGSYNEQFF
d_call: .; v_call: TRBV30; clone_size: .; j_call: TRBJ1-3; cdr3_nt: TGTGCCTTGCAGGGCACCTCTGGAAACACCATATATTTT; cdr3_aa: CALQGTSGNTIYF
d_call: TRBD2; v_call: TRBV28; clone_size: .; j_call: TRBJ2-7; cdr3_nt: TGTGCCAGCAGCTCCCGTATCGGGACTAGCGGGAGGGCCGGTCCCTACGAGCAGTACTTC; cdr3_aa: CASSSRIGTSGRAGPYEQYF
d_call: .; v_call: TRBV7-8; clone_size: .; j_call: TRBJ2-5; cdr3_nt: TGTGCCAGCAGCTTAGCCCGGTGGGGGCCGGCGACCCAGTACTTC; cdr3_aa: CASSLARWGPATQYF
d_call: TRBD1; v_call: TRBV5-1; clone_size: .; j_call: TRBJ1-1; cdr3_nt: TGCGCCAGCAGCTCAGGGGGAACTGAAGCTTTCTTT; cdr3_aa: CASSSGGTEAFF
d_call: .; v_call: TRBV10-2; clone_size: .; j_call: TRBJ1-3; cdr3_nt: TGCGCCAGCACCCCGGACATCGGATTCACCATATATTTT; cdr3_aa: CASTPDIGFTIYF